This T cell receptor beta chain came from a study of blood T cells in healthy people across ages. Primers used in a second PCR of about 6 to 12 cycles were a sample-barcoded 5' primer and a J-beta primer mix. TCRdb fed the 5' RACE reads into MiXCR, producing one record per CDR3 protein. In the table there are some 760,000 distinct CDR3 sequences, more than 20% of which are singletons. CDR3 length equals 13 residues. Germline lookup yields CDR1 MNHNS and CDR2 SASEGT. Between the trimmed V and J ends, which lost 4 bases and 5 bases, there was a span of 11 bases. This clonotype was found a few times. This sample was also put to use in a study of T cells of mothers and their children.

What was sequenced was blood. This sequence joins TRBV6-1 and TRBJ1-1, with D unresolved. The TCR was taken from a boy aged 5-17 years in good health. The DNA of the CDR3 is TGTGCCAGCAGTGGAGCCTTACAAACTGAAGCTTTCTTT. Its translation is CASSGALQTEAFF.